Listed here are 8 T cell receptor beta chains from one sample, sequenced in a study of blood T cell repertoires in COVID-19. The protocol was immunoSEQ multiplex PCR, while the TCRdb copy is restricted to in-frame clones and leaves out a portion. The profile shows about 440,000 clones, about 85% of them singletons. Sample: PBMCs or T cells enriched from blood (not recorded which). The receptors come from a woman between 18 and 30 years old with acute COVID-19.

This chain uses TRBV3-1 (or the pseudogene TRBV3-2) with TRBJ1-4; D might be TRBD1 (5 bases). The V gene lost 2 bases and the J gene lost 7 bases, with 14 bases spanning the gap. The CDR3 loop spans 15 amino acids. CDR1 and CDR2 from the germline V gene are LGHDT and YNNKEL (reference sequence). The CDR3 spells CASSQRWQGSEKLFF. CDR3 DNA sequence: TGTGCCAGCAGCCAAAGGTGGCAGGGAAGTGAAAAACTGTTTTTT.

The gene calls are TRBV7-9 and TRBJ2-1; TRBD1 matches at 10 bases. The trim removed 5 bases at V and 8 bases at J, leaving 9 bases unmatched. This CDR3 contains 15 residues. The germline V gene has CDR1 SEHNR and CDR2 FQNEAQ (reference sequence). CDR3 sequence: CASSRGTGVRDEQFF. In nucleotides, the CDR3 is TGTGCCAGCAGCCGGGGGACAGGGGTCCGCGATGAGCAGTTCTTC.

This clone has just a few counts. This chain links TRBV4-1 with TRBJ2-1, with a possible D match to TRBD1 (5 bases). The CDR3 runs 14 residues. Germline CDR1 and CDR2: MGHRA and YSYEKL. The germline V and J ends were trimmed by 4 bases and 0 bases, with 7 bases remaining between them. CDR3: CASSRQSSYNEQFF. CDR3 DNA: TGCGCCAGCAGCCGACAGAGCTCCTACAATGAGCAGTTCTTC.

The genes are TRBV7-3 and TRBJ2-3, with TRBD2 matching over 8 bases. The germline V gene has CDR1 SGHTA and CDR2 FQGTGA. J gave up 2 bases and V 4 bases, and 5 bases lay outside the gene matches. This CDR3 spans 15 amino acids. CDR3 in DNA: TGTGCCAGCAGCTCCGGGGGGGCCGACACAGATACGCAGTATTTT. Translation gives CASSSGGADTDTQYF.

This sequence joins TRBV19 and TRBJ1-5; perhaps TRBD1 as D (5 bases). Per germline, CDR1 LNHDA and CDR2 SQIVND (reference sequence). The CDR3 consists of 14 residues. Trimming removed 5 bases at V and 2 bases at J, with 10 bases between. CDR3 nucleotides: TGTGCCAGTAGTTCGGCCAGGGGCAATCAGCCCCAGCATTTT. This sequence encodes CASSSARGNQPQHF.

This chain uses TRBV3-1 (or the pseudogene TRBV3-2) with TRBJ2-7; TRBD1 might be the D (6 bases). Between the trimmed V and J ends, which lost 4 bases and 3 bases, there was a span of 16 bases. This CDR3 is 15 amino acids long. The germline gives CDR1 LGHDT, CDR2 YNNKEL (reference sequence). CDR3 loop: CASSPRAGDGYEQYF. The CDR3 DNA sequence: TGTGCCAGCAGCCCGCGGGCAGGGGACGGCTACGAGCAGTACTTC.

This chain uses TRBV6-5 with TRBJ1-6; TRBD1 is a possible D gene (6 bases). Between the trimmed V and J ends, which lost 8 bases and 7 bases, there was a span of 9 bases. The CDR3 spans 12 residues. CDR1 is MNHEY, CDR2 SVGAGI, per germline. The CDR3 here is CASWGQNSPLHF. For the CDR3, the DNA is TGTGCCAGCTGGGGGCAAAATTCACCCCTCCACTTT.

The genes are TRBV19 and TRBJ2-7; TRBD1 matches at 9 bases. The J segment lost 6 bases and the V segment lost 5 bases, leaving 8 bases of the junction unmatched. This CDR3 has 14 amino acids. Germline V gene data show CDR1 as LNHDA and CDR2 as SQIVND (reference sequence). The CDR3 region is CASSPGTGWGEQYF. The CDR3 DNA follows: TGTGCCAGTAGTCCTGGGACAGGGTGGGGCGAGCAGTACTTC.